The rows below give T cell receptor beta chains drawn from one sample of a study of blood T cell repertoires in COVID-19. TCRdb keeps only in-frame clones here, not all; method: immunoSEQ multiplex PCR. The sample includes around 70,000 clones, 65% to 85% of them seen just once. The sequencing input was peripheral blood. The receptors were gathered from a woman aged 80 or older with active or convalescent COVID-19. CDR3s include the opening cysteine and the closing phenylalanine or tryptophan. D genes are given only for firm matches. The size entry is marked missing in some rows and otherwise reads once, few, many or a size class.

>TRBJ2-1|TRBD2|TRBV9|once
CASSFTGTSSYNEQFF
>TRBJ2-1|TRBD2|TRBV10-3|-
CAISGLAGKSSYNEQFF
>TRBJ2-4|TRBD2|TRBV19|-
CASSIGGLAGIIAKNIQYF
>TRBJ2-1|TRBD1|TRBV5-6|-
CASSLSGQGAYNEQFF
>TRBJ2-2|-|TRBV11-3|-
CASSSWGSGSNTGELFF
>TRBJ2-1|TRBD2|TRBV7-3|-
CASSLSGGAYYEQFF
>TRBJ1-2|-|TRBV5-6|-
CASSLGELYGYTF
>TRBJ1-2|TRBD1|TRBV18|-
CASSPRQGDGYTF
>TRBJ1-6|-|TRBV7-2|-
CASKMGEAIYNSPLHF
>TRBJ1-2|-|TRBV4-2|-
CASSQDQGNYGYTF
>TRBJ2-5|-|TRBV18|-
CASSPPRETQYF
>TRBJ2-1|-|TRBV28|-
CASSQYNEQFF
>TRBJ2-7|-|TRBV11-2|-
CASSLIAFRTYEQYF
>TRBJ2-7|TRBD2|TRBV19|-
CASSITGTRAGEQYF
>TRBJ2-7|-|TRBV15|-
CATSSGLTGAYEQYF
>TRBJ1-4|-|TRBV27|-
CASSPIGVGRMGEKLFF
>TRBJ1-2|TRBD1|TRBV7-9|-
CASDHWAGGVGYTF
>TRBJ2-7|-|TRBV28|-
CASRQGVYEQYF
>TRBJ2-2|TRBD2|TRBV19|-
CASSTLAGLNTGELFF
>TRBJ1-3|TRBD1|TRBV6-6|few
CASRYQGQAFNTIYF
>TRBJ2-1|TRBD2|TRBV11-2|-
CASSSGRDSYNEQFF
>TRBJ2-1|-|TRBV6-8|-
CAGKERVGDEQFF
>TRBJ2-7|-|TRBV29-1|-
CSVETDRRSNYEQYF
>TRBJ2-7|-|TRBV4-1|-
CASSQGLGLYEQYF
>TRBJ2-4|-|TRBV28|once
CASSSRLPRGIQYF
>TRBJ2-3|TRBD1|TRBV5-4|-
CASSLGQGVTDTQYF
>TRBJ2-1|TRBD1|TRBV7-3|-
CASSPRDRPLYNEQFF
>TRBJ2-5|-|TRBV14|-
CASSQDGGLGETQYF
>TRBJ2-7|-|TRBV15|-
CATSRVSLQGTRYF
>TRBJ2-5|TRBD2|TRBV5-1|-
CASSSGLAGGGETQYF
>TRBJ2-2|TRBD2|TRBV7-8|once
CASSKTSRYTGELFF